The rows below give T cell receptor beta chains drawn from one sample of a study of blood T cells in healthy people across ages. TCRdb used MiXCR to reprocess the 5' RACE reads, holding one entry per CDR3 protein. The data hold over a million distinct CDR3 sequences, with about 23% observed a single time. These sequences were also reported in another study, on T cells of mothers and their children.

Sequencing was done on a sample of blood. These receptors all come from a girl between 2 and 10 years old in good health. Both conserved end residues are part of each CDR3. D genes are given only for firm matches. The size of a clone is reported for some rows only, either as once, few or many, or as a class for expanded clones.

- | TRBJ2-1 | few | TRBV20-1 | TGCAGTGCTAGAAATCCTGACGTCGCCAGCTACAATGAGCAGTTCTTC | CSARNPDVASYNEQFF
- | TRBJ2-1 | - | TRBV28 | TGTGCCAGCAGTTCTTGGACTGAGTTTTACAATGAGCAGCTCTTC | CASSSWTEFYNEQLF
- | TRBJ1-3 | - | TRBV20-1 | TGCAGTGCTACCGGGTCCTCTGGAAACACCATATATTTT | CSATGSSGNTIYF
- | TRBJ2-5 | few | TRBV7-9 | TGTGCCAGCAGCCCAAGCTTGAGGGAGACCCAGTACTTC | CASSPSLRETQYF
- | TRBJ1-6 | few | TRBV9 | TGTGCCAGCAGCGGAAACGGTTCACCCCTCCACTTT | CASSGNGSPLHF
- | TRBJ2-2 | - | TRBV6-2/TRBV6-3 | TGTGCCAGCAGACTGTTGACCGGGGAGCTGTTTTTT | CASRLLTGELFF
- | TRBJ1-4 | - | TRBV15 | TGTGCCACCAGCAGAGATCCAGGGAAGGGTGATGAAAAACTGTTTTTT | CATSRDPGKGDEKLFF
TRBD1 | TRBJ2-1 | - | TRBV6-5 | TGTGCCAGCAGCAAGGGACAGGGAAGGTCGGGTGAGCAGTTCTTC | CASSKGQGRSGEQFF
- | TRBJ2-7 | few | TRBV12-5 | TGTGCTAGTGGTTTGTCCAGTATCGAGCAGTACTTC | CASGLSSIEQYF
- | TRBJ2-3 | once | TRBV6-5 | TGTGCCAGCAGTTACGAAAGGGGCAGTGGGACAGATACGCAGTATTTT | CASSYERGSGTDTQYF
- | TRBJ2-1 | once | TRBV28 | TGTGCCAGCAGGGCGTCCCAGGGCTACAATGAGCAGTTCTTC | CASRASQGYNEQFF
- | TRBJ1-1 | - | TRBV29-1 | TGCAGCGTTGTAAAAGGGCATATGAACACTGAAGCTTTCTTT | CSVVKGHMNTEAFF
TRBD1 | TRBJ2-1 | few | TRBV14 | TGTGCCAGCAGTCCGACAGGGTCTCTCAATGAGCAGTTCTTC | CASSPTGSLNEQFF
- | TRBJ1-1 | few | TRBV5-6 | TGTGCCAGCAGCCTAACTTCAGGAGAAGCTTTCTTT | CASSLTSGEAFF
- | TRBJ1-4 | few | TRBV20-1 | TGCAGTGCTCCGGATAATGCGGAAAAACTGTTTTTT | CSAPDNAEKLFF
TRBD2 | TRBJ2-5 | - | TRBV2 | TGTGCCAGCCAACCGGGGGGAGAGACCCAGTACTTC | CASQPGGETQYF
TRBD2 | TRBJ2-3 | - | TRBV20-1 | TGCAGTCTACTAGCGGGAGGGCCCGATACGCAGTATTTT | CSLLAGGPDTQYF
- | TRBJ2-7 | - | TRBV10-3 | TGTGCCATCAGTCTCGGATACGAGCAGTACTTC | CAISLGYEQYF
- | TRBJ1-4 | - | TRBV29-1 | TGCAGCGTAATAGGGGGAATCGATGAAAAACTGTTTTTT | CSVIGGIDEKLFF
- | TRBJ2-2 | - | TRBV5-6 | TGTGCCAGCAGCCTGACTGTTAACACCGGGGAGCTGTTTTTT | CASSLTVNTGELFF
- | TRBJ2-2 | - | TRBV6-1 | TGTGCCGGCAGGCCCGTGACCTCAGATGGTGGCGGGGAGCTGTTTTTT | CAGRPVTSDGGGELFF
- | TRBJ2-5 | - | TRBV4-1 | TGCGCCAGCAGCCCAGAGGCTAGCGCTGTATTAGAGACCCAGTACTTC | CASSPEASAVLETQYF
- | TRBJ2-7 | - | TRBV7-9 | TGTGCCAGCAGCTTACCCCAATATGTACACGAGCAGTACTTC | CASSLPQYVHEQYF
- | TRBJ2-5 | - | TRBV10-3 | TGTGCCATCAGAGACAGTAATGGAGAGACCCAGTACTTC | CAIRDSNGETQYF
TRBD2 | TRBJ2-3 | - | TRBV4-3 | TGCGCCAGCAGCCAACCCCCTACTAGCGGGGTCACAGATACGCAGTATTTT | CASSQPPTSGVTDTQYF
TRBD2 | TRBJ2-1 | - | TRBV20-1 | TGCAGTGCTTCTAGCGGGGGGGATGGCGATGAGCAGTTCTTC | CSASSGGDGDEQFF
- | TRBJ1-4 | - | TRBV12-3/TRBV12-4 | TGTGCCAGCAGACGACAGGAGGCAACTAATGAAAAACTGTTTTTT | CASRRQEATNEKLFF
- | TRBJ2-5 | - | TRBV7-9 | TGTGCCAGCAGCTTACCCGACAATCAGGGGTTGGGGGAGCAGTACTTC | CASSLPDNQGLGEQYF
TRBD1 | TRBJ2-7 | few | TRBV18 | TGTGCCAGCTCACCGGGACAGACGATCTACGAGCAGTACTTC | CASSPGQTIYEQYF
- | TRBJ2-5 | - | TRBV27 | TGTGCCAGCGGCCCCGTCGGAGACGAGACCCAGTACTTC | CASGPVGDETQYF
- | TRBJ2-7 | few | TRBV7-2 | TGTGCCAGCAGCTTGGACCTACTGGGGGACGAGCAGTACTTC | CASSLDLLGDEQYF
TRBD2 | TRBJ2-2 | - | TRBV4-1 | TGCGCCAGCAGCCAAGTGATAGCGGGAGGTTTCGGGGAGCTGTTTTTT | CASSQVIAGGFGELFF
TRBD2 | TRBJ2-5 | few | TRBV29-1 | TGCAGCGTTGAGCTAGCGGGGCATGGTGAGACCCAGTACTTC | CSVELAGHGETQYF
TRBD1 | TRBJ1-4 | few | TRBV2 | TGTGCCAGCAGACCCCAGGGGGCGACTAATGAAAAACTGTTTTTT | CASRPQGATNEKLFF
- | TRBJ2-4 | - | TRBV3-1 | TGTGCCAGCAGCCAAGGGGATTACCCTGGCATTCAGTACTTC | CASSQGDYPGIQYF
- | TRBJ2-7 | few | TRBV19 | TGTGCCAGTAGTATAGGGTCTTCAAGGTACGAGCAGTACTTC | CASSIGSSRYEQYF
TRBD2 | TRBJ2-2 | few | TRBV20-1 | TGCAGTATCAGAGTAGCGGGAGGGCCCGGGGGGGAGCTGTTTTTT | CSIRVAGGPGGELFF
- | TRBJ1-1 | - | TRBV5-1 | TGCGCCAGCAGCTTGTTAGGAGTGATGAACACTGAAGCTTTCTTT | CASSLLGVMNTEAFF
- | TRBJ2-5 | few | TRBV14 | TGTGCCAGCAGCCAAGATCGGGGCGGAGGGGAGACCCAGTACTTC | CASSQDRGGGETQYF
- | TRBJ2-5 | few | TRBV4-2 | TGTGCCAGCAGCAACAACGAGCTCCAAGAGACCCAGTACTTC | CASSNNELQETQYF
- | TRBJ2-5 | few | TRBV11-2 | TGTGCCAGCAGCTTAGGATTAAGGCGAGCGGAAGAGACCCAGTACTTC | CASSLGLRRAEETQYF
TRBD1 | TRBJ2-7 | - | TRBV24-1 | TGTGCCACCAGTGATCGGGACAGGCCCTACGAGCAGTACTTC | CATSDRDRPYEQYF